This T cell receptor beta chain was observed in a study of shared clonotypes between healthy human individuals. Original handling: Owing to the provision of junction-only sequences devoid of quality scores by immunoSEQ, filtering differed. TCRdb keeps only in-frame clones here, not all; method: immunoSEQ multiplex PCR. V and J calls and clone size follow that table, whereas D and trimming were derived from the DNA. The data contain a few million clones, 80% to 95% of them singletons. The clonotype was recovered from a man younger than 30 in good health. Some clones in this sample may be carry-over from other donors' samples. Sequences were obtained from naive CD4+ T cells from PBMCs. The subset: CD45RA+ positively selected.

The CDR3: CASSRLADKETQYF. CDR3 sequence (DNA): TGTGCCAGCAGCAGACTAGCGGACAAAGAGACCCAGTACTTC. The chain combines TRBV25-1 with TRBJ2-5, with TRBD2 matching over 9 bases. CDR3 length equals 14 residues. Per the germline V gene, CDR1 is MGHDK and CDR2 is SYGVNS. The trim removed 6 bases at V and 3 bases at J, leaving 5 bases unmatched. Full variable domain (outside the CDR3, taken from reference TRBV25-1 and TRBJ2-5): EADIYQTPRYLVIGTGKKITLECSQTMGHDKMYWYQQDPGMELHLIHYSYGVNSTEKGDLSSESTVSRIRTEHFPLTLESARPSHTSQYLCASSRLADKETQYFGPGTRLLVL.